The entry that follows covers one TCR beta chain sequence. In this sample, this clone turned up many times. Its antigen specificity is not known. Per-base qualities were not stored, and no clone one base away is much larger. Per the germline V gene, MNHEY is the CDR1 and SVGAGI is the CDR2. The CDR3 spans 19 residues, from the cysteine through the phenylalanine. Solely the CDR3 DNA is kept, with 57 bases framed from the first base. At the junction V is shortened by 7 bases and J by 6 bases; bases outside the gene matches: 17. Library method: PCR. Sequencer: Illumina HiSeq 4000. High-throughput sequencing was used to profile the CDR3 region of the TCR beta-chain in every patient. The original methods were these. CDR3 differences across clinicopathological groups were used to build a classifier for discriminating distant-metastatic papillary thyroid cancer patients. Repertoire diversity was assessed with the Shannon index, and tumor-blood repertoire similarity with the Morisita-Horn index. TCRdb applied fastp at Q25 and MiXCR to the public reads, then kept only in-frame beta chains. The V and J calls and clone size come from TCRdb's table, not from the authors' own analysis. The sample includes around 23,000 clones, with approximately 10% observed a single time. The ten largest clones take up less than 30% of the sample.

This record belongs to a study of metastatic and nonmetastatic thyroid tumors (dated by TCRdb to 2020 to 2021). Regarding the complete study: Repertoires from peripheral blood and from tumor or nodule tissue samples of malignant and benign thyroid patients were compared.

None of the patients had been given any treatment before thyroid surgery. Using T-cell receptor beta sequencing, the researchers looked back retrospectively at clinical samples from patients, gathered between the early 2010s and the late 2010s. The paper's findings and limits, for the study overall: In both blood and tumor samples, TCR beta diversity was reported to be significantly higher in malignant tumors than in benign nodules.

The rearrangement combines TRBV6-5 with TRBJ2-1, with 14 junctional bases fitting TRBD2. The sequencing sample was made of blood. This TCR derives from a female donor with papillary thyroid cancer or a benign thyroid nodule (not recorded which). Some clones in this sample may be carry-over from other donors' samples. The CDR3: CASTLHWGTSGSRTNEQFF. The sequenced DNA is TGTGCCAGCACCCTCCATTGGGGGACTAGCGGGAGTAGAACCAATGAGCAGTTCTTC.